The rows below give T cell receptor beta chains drawn from one sample of a study of molecular identifiers for immune sequencing clone quantification. TCRdb redid the calling of the PCR reads with MiXCR, one entry per CDR3 protein. The sample holds some 680,000 distinct CDR3 sequences, about 25% seen once. Sequenced: naive CD8+ T cells from blood, with Jurkat cell RNA spiked in. Receptor source: a human donor in good health. Some libraries in this study had Jurkat cell RNA spiked in. The CDR3 runs from the conserved cysteine through the conserved F or W. A D gene is named only where the DNA matches it firmly. Size tells how often a clone was seen (once, few, many) or the class of an expanded clone, and some rows leave it out.

>TRBD2|TRBJ2-7|.|TRBV5-1
CASSLEGGDYERYF
TGCGCCAGCAGCTTGGAAGGTGGGGACTACGAGCGGTACTTC
>TRBD2|TRBJ2-3|many|TRBV28
CASSPATLGTSGSSDTQYF
TGTGCCAGCAGTCCGGCTACTTTGGGGACTAGCGGGAGTTCAGATACGCAGTATTTT
>.|TRBJ1-1|few|TRBV10-3
CAISESEANMNTEAFF
TGTGCCATCAGTGAGTCGGAGGCGAACATGAACACTGAAGCTTTCTTT
>TRBD2|TRBJ2-4|many|TRBV11-2
CASSLGGGAKNIQYF
TGTGCCAGCAGCTTAGGCGGGGGAGCCAAAAACATTCAGTACTTC
>TRBD2|TRBJ2-7|many|TRBV5-6
CASSAGTSGFSSYEQYF
TGTGCCAGCAGCGCCGGGACTAGCGGTTTTAGCTCCTACGAGCAGTACTTC
>TRBD2|TRBJ2-3|many|TRBV15
CATSRDSGMIAGVPDTQYF
TGTGCCACCAGCAGAGATTCTGGCATGATAGCGGGAGTCCCGGATACGCAGTATTTT
>.|TRBJ2-2|few|TRBV7-9
CASALSSGELFF
TGTGCCAGCGCCCTCTCTTCGGGGGAGCTGTTTTTT
>.|TRBJ2-7|.|TRBV2
CASRFTGYGHYEQYF
TGTGCCAGCAGGTTCACAGGGTATGGGCACTACGAGCAGTACTTC
>TRBD1|TRBJ1-1|few|TRBV5-4
CASSTTGENTEAFF
TGTGCCAGCAGCACGACAGGGGAGAACACTGAAGCTTTCTTT
>.|TRBJ2-2|few|TRBV19
CASSIAAGELFF
TGTGCCAGTAGTATAGCGGCCGGGGAGCTGTTTTTT
>.|TRBJ1-5|.|TRBV27
CASSPSWGARSYQPQHF
TGTGCCAGCAGTCCCTCTTGGGGGGCGCGATCGTATCAGCCCCAGCATTTT
>.|TRBJ2-5|few|TRBV5-6
CASSAEETQYF
TGTGCCAGCAGCGCGGAAGAGACCCAGTACTTC
>.|TRBJ2-7|.|TRBV4-1
CASSQVRDGEQYF
TGCGCCAGCAGCCAAGTTAGGGACGGCGAGCAGTACTTC
>.|TRBJ1-1|many|TRBV29-1
CSTNRQLNTEAFF
TGCAGCACGAATCGACAGCTGAACACTGAAGCTTTCTTT